These 28 T cell receptor beta chains came from one sample sequenced in a study of control samples from healthy donors and cancer patients. Sequencing used immunoSEQ multiplex PCR; TCRdb keeps in-frame clones, though not all of them. The profile covers about 79,000 clones, with roughly 93% appearing a single time and 0.95% to 1.5% taken by the ten largest. The sequencing input was PBMCs. The receptors were sampled from a woman aged 40 to 49 with lung cancer.

This chain links TRBV5-3 with TRBJ2-5; D is unclear. TRBV5-3 is an open reading frame, and its role is uncertain. The CDR3 is 12 amino acids. V gave up 2 bases and J gave up 2 bases, with 4 bases separating them. CDR3 protein: CARSLAQETQYF. DNA of the CDR3: TGTGCCAGAAGCTTAGCACAAGAGACCCAGTACTTC.

The rearrangement links TRBV3-1 (or the pseudogene TRBV3-2) to TRBJ1-4; no clear D gene. This CDR3 has 14 amino acids. V was clipped by 1 base and J by 6 bases, with 9 bases between them. Germline V lookup: CDR1 LGHDT, CDR2 YNNKEL (reference sequence). The CDR3 here is CASSQGGADEKLFF. Here the CDR3 DNA reads TGTGCCAGCAGCCAAGGTGGAGCGGATGAAAAACTGTTTTTT.

The gene calls are TRBV5-1 and TRBJ1-2; D remains unclear. Germline CDR1 is SGHRS and CDR2 is YFSETQ. The CDR3 is made up of 15 amino acids. Trimming left V 3 bases short and J 0 bases short, with 12 bases between. The CDR3 coding sequence is TGCGCCAGCAGCTCCACCCCCGGACCTAACTATGGCTACACCTTC. It is translated as CASSSTPGPNYGYTF.

CDR3 DNA sequence: TGTGCCAGCAGCGTATTGAGTCCAACCTATGGCTACACCTTC. It translates to CASSVLSPTYGYTF. J is TRBJ1-2 and V is TRBV9; D remains unclear. The CDR3 is 14 amino acids. From germline, CDR1 is SGDLS and CDR2 YYNGEE. V was cut by 1 base and J by 4 bases, with 11 bases left in between.

This clone came up once. The rearrangement joins TRBV6-5 to TRBJ2-2; 11 nucleotides match TRBD1. With 5 bases clipped from V and 5 bases from J, the junction kept 4 bases outside the gene matches. This CDR3 has 15 amino acids. Germline CDR1 is MNHEY and CDR2 is SVGAGI. CDR3 protein: CASSRDRGGTGELFF. The CDR3 nucleotides read TGTGCCAGCAGTCGGGACAGGGGGGGAACCGGGGAGCTGTTTTTT.

This clone is a singleton in its sample. The chain is built from TRBV11-3 and TRBJ2-5; D gene unclear. In germline, CDR1 is SGHNT, CDR2 YENEEA. V was trimmed by 5 bases and J by 1 base, leaving 11 bases between them. The CDR3 consists of 14 residues. The CDR3 is CASSPFDGQETQYF. DNA of the CDR3: TGTGCCAGCAGCCCGTTCGATGGCCAAGAGACCCAGTACTTC.

The chain recombines TRBV4-1 with TRBJ1-4, with no clear D. The CDR3 loop spans 15 amino acids. The V and J ends lost 1 base and 7 bases respectively, with 13 bases between them. Germline CDR1 and CDR2: MGHRA and YSYEKL. The DNA for the CDR3 is TGCGCCAGCAGCCAAGTGGACGCTGGCCTTGAAAAACTGTTTTTT. It translates to CASSQVDAGLEKLFF.

This chain links TRBV27 with TRBJ1-2; D not resolved. The length of the CDR3 is 15 residues. CDR1 is MNHEY and CDR2 is SMNVEV in the germline V gene (reference sequence). Trimming removed 3 bases at V and 4 bases at J, with 15 bases between. DNA of the CDR3: TGTGCCAGCAGTTTGACCCAGACACCGATCTATGGCTACACCTTC. It encodes CASSLTQTPIYGYTF.

V gene TRBV29-1 combines with J gene TRBJ2-7; TRBD2 is a possible D gene (5 bases). V lost 3 bases and J 6 bases, leaving 18 bases between the germline ends. Germline CDR1 and CDR2: SQVTM and ANQGSEA. This CDR3 region has 14 residues. CDR3 sequence reads: CSVDGSGLEGEQYF. Here the CDR3 DNA reads TGCAGCGTTGACGGTTCGGGCCTCGAGGGCGAGCAGTACTTC.

The chain recombines TRBV28 with TRBJ1-5; D gene ambiguous. V lost 5 bases to trimming and J lost 6 bases, with 23 bases between them. The CDR3 spans 17 residues. Germline values: CDR1 MDHEN, CDR2 SYDVKM. In DNA, the CDR3 is TGTGCCAGCAGTCTTTCTTATGCAGCCGCTTTGCCTCAGCCCCAGCATTTT. Amino acid sequence: CASSLSYAAALPQPQHF.

J is TRBJ2-6 and V is TRBV5-1, with TRBD1 matching 10 bases. Trimming removed 7 bases from V and 2 bases from J; junction bases left unmatched: 3. Germline V lookup: CDR1 SGHRS, CDR2 YFSETQ. CDR3 size: 15 residues. Here the CDR3 DNA reads TGCGCCAGCTGGGGACAGGGGACTGGGGCCAACGTCCTGACTTTC. Protein product: CASWGQGTGANVLTF. The variable domain in full, completed from reference TRBV5-1 and TRBJ2-6, reads KAGVTQTPRYLIKTRGQQVTLSCSPISGHRSVSWYQQTPGQGLQFLFEYFSETQRNKGNFPGRFSGRQFSNSRSEMNVSTLELGDSALYLCASWGQGTGANVLTFGAGSRLTVL.

The V gene is TRBV3-1 (or the pseudogene TRBV3-2), the J gene TRBJ1-5; D uncertain. CDR3 length equals 16 residues. Germline loops: CDR1 LGHDT, CDR2 YNNKEL (reference sequence). V dropped 2 bases and J dropped 2 bases, with 13 bases sitting between them. The CDR3 reads CASSQSLVPGNQPQHF. The CDR3 region has the DNA TGTGCCAGCAGCCAAAGCCTCGTCCCGGGCAATCAGCCCCAGCATTTT.

The rearrangement joins TRBV6-1 to TRBJ2-3, with TRBD2 as a possible D gene (6 bases). V dropped 2 bases and J dropped 2 bases, with 14 bases sitting between them. The germline gives CDR1 MNHNS, CDR2 SASEGT. The CDR3 consists of 16 residues. The CDR3: CASSEQAGTSTDTQYF. In DNA, the CDR3 is TGTGCCAGCAGTGAACAGGCGGGGACCTCCACAGATACGCAGTATTTT.

This chain connects TRBV3-1 (or the pseudogene TRBV3-2) to TRBJ2-3, with D perhaps TRBD1 (6 bases). The CDR3 consists of 12 residues. Trimming took off 6 bases at V and 5 bases at J, with 9 bases between the two ends. Germline V lookup: CDR1 LGHDT, CDR2 YNNKEL (reference sequence). CDR3: CASRQGLDTQYF. The DNA of the CDR3 is TGTGCCAGCAGACAGGGATTAGATACGCAGTATTTT.

This sequence joins TRBV11-2 and TRBJ2-2; D is ambiguous. The germline gives CDR1 SGHAT, CDR2 FQNNGV. With 10 bases removed from V and 2 bases from J, the gap between germline ends came to 8 bases. The CDR3 is 12 amino acids. CDR3 residues: CATTHNTGELFF. DNA of the CDR3: TGTGCCACCACTCACAACACCGGGGAGCTGTTTTTT.

The chain uses TRBV18 and TRBJ2-5, with unresolved D. V lost 3 bases and J lost 0, with 8 bases in between. The CDR3 contains 14 residues. CDR1 is KGHSH and CDR2 is LQKENI in the germline V gene. The CDR3 loop is CASSPPMNQETQYF. CDR3 DNA: TGTGCCAGCTCACCGCCAATGAACCAAGAGACCCAGTACTTC.

On this clone: This CDR3 is also generated by other DNA sequences in the sample. The chain couples TRBV13 to TRBJ1-2; D is perhaps TRBD1 (6 bases). CDR1 PRHDT and CDR2 FYEKMQ come from the germline V gene (reference sequence). The CDR3 is 16 amino acids. V gave up 0 bases and J gave up 4 bases, with 15 bases separating them. In nucleotides, the CDR3 is TGTGCCAGCAGCTTAGGCCGGGGAAGAGGGGGCTATGGCTACACCTTC. Translation: CASSLGRGRGGYGYTF.

V is TRBV6-2 or TRBV6-3 and J is TRBJ1-1; 9 bases align to TRBD1. CDR3 size: 15 residues. The J segment lost 2 bases and the V segment lost 4 bases, leaving 5 bases of the junction unmatched. The germline V gene has CDR1 MNHEY and CDR2 SVGEGT. This CDR3 is CASSWTGDGNTEAFF. DNA of the CDR3: TGTGCCAGCAGTTGGACAGGGGATGGAAACACTGAAGCTTTCTTT.

This chain joins TRBV18 and TRBJ2-3; no firm D call. Deletions cut 0 bases from V and 7 bases from J, with 8 bases between. This CDR3 contains 13 residues. Per germline, CDR1 KGHSH and CDR2 LQKENI. CDR3 amino acids: CASSPPLINTQYF. The CDR3 DNA reads as TGTGCCAGCTCACCACCCCTGATCAATACGCAGTATTTT. The complete variable domain, with remaining parts taken from reference TRBV18 and TRBJ2-3, reads NAGVMQNPRHLVRRRGQEARLRCSPMKGHSHVYWYRQLPEEGLKFMVYLQKENIIDESGMPKERFSAEFPKEGPSILRIQQVVRGDSAAYFCASSPPLINTQYFGPGTRLTVL.

The V call is TRBV12-3 or TRBV12-4, the J call TRBJ2-1; D gene unclear. This CDR3 contains 11 residues. V was trimmed by 6 bases and J by 4 bases, leaving 4 bases between them. Here the CDR3 DNA reads TGTGCCAGCAGGCTTTACAATGAGCAGTTCTTC. Its translation is CASRLYNEQFF.

The rearrangement links TRBV5-8 to TRBJ2-2; 10 positions match TRBD2. The CDR3 has 17 amino acids. V was clipped by 3 bases and J by 5 bases; unmatched bases: 10. Germline V gene sequence: CDR1 SGHTS, CDR2 YDEGEE. The CDR3 is CASSSTSTSGPTGELFF. In DNA, the CDR3 is TGTGCCAGCAGCTCCACGTCGACTAGCGGGCCAACCGGGGAGCTGTTTTTT.

This chain uses TRBV28 with TRBJ1-5, with D perhaps matching TRBD1 (5 bases). V was pared by 8 bases and J by 7 bases, with 21 bases between. The germline V gene encodes CDR1 MDHEN and CDR2 SYDVKM. The CDR3 length is 15 residues. CDR3 region: CASLGERAWDQPQHF. The CDR3 coding sequence is TGTGCCAGCCTCGGGGAGAGGGCCTGGGACCAGCCCCAGCATTTT.

The chain links TRBV7-6 to TRBJ2-1; D is ambiguous. Per the germline V gene, CDR1 is SGHVS and CDR2 is FNYEAQ. CDR3 length equals 12 residues. V gave up 3 bases and J gave up 7 bases, with 7 bases separating them. The CDR3 region is CASSFSENEQFF. The CDR3 DNA follows: TGTGCCAGCAGCTTCTCCGAGAATGAGCAGTTCTTC.

This clone appeared once. The chain recombines TRBV3-1 (or the pseudogene TRBV3-2) with TRBJ1-2, with D unresolved. Germline V lookup: CDR1 LGHDT, CDR2 YNNKEL (reference sequence). The CDR3 spans 13 residues. V lost 1 base and J lost 1, with 4 bases in between. The CDR3 loop reads CASSQVGNYGYTF. The CDR3 region has the DNA TGTGCCAGCAGCCAAGTAGGTAACTATGGCTACACCTTC.

On this clone: Germline is not matched at one junction end, which may reflect a read error. The rearrangement joins TRBV7-2 to TRBJ2-3; 9 bases match TRBD2. From germline, CDR1 is SGHTA and CDR2 FQGNSA. The CDR3 covers 16 residues. CDR3 bases: TGTGCCAGCAACTTAGACCAGCGGGGGGCCACAGATACGCAGTATTTT. Amino acid sequence: CASNLDQRGATDTQYF.

V gene TRBV9 combines with J gene TRBJ1-3; D remains ambiguous. Trimming left V 3 bases short and J 0 bases short, with 25 bases between. The V gene's germline CDR1 is SGDLS and CDR2 YYNGEE. The CDR3 totals 20 residues. This CDR3 is CASSAPSADSHYPSGNTIYF. For the CDR3, the DNA is TGTGCCAGCAGCGCCCCTTCCGCGGACTCCCATTACCCCTCTGGAAACACCATATATTTT.

The chain combines TRBV6-5 with TRBJ1-6; D is perhaps TRBD1 (5 bases). From germline, CDR1 is MNHEY and CDR2 SVGAGI. The CDR3 totals 15 residues. The V and J ends lost 6 bases and 7 bases respectively, with 16 bases between them. CDR3 DNA: TGTGCCAGCAGAGCACCGGGACTGGGGAATTCACCCCTCCACTTT. This codes for CASRAPGLGNSPLHF.

The chain recombines TRBV19 with TRBJ1-3, with no clear D. The germline CDR1 and CDR2 sequences are LNHDA and SQIVND (reference sequence). V was cut by 6 bases and J by 9 bases, with 12 bases left in between. CDR3 length: 12 residues. As DNA, the CDR3 is TGTGCCAGTAGCCCGGCGGGTTTCACCATATATTTT. Its protein product is CASSPAGFTIYF.